The 5 T cell receptor beta chains below come from one sample, sequenced in a study of blood T cell repertoires in COVID-19. Assay: immunoSEQ multiplex PCR; the TCRdb copy retains only in-frame clones and omits some. The sample yields 45,000 to 55,000 clones, approximately 82% seen once. Sequenced input: peripheral blood. The receptors here all came from a human donor in a cohort sampled during active COVID-19.

Only a few counts were recorded for this clone. The rearrangement links TRBV27 to TRBJ1-1; D is perhaps TRBD1 (6 bases). Trimming shortened V by 11 bases and J by 1 base, and 17 bases separated the two germline ends. The germline V gene encodes CDR1 MNHEY and CDR2 SMNVEV (reference sequence). This CDR3 is built from 14 residues. CDR3 nucleotides: TGTGCCGCAGGGGTCTGGGCCCCGAACACTGAAGCTTTCTTT. This gives the protein CAAGVWAPNTEAFF.

This sequence joins TRBV11-2 and TRBJ2-3; 11 bases fit TRBD2. Germline V gene data show CDR1 as SGHAT and CDR2 as FQNNGV. The CDR3 has 15 residues. V shed 1 base, J shed 5 bases, and the junction held 2 bases outside the gene matches. CDR3 amino acids: CASSLVLAGGDTQYF. In DNA form, the CDR3 reads TGTGCCAGCAGCTTAGTTCTAGCGGGGGGAGATACGCAGTATTTT.

The chain has TRBV28 and TRBJ1-5; no definite D call. Germline CDR1 and CDR2: MDHEN and SYDVKM. Between the trimmed V and J ends, which lost 3 bases and 2 bases, there was a span of 14 bases. The CDR3 sequence is 16 residues long. The CDR3 reads CASSLTRVWGNQPQHF. The CDR3 region has the DNA TGTGCCAGCAGTTTGACGAGGGTTTGGGGCAATCAGCCCCAGCATTTT.

This clone was observed a handful of times. The V call is TRBV19, the J call TRBJ1-4, with TRBD1 as a possible D gene (6 bases). The CDR3 length is 15 residues. Germline CDR1 and CDR2: LNHDA and SQIVND (reference sequence). The ends were cut back, 5 bases at V and 4 bases at J, with 14 bases in the middle. The CDR3 DNA reads as TGTGCCAGTAGTGGTCGACAGGTTAATAATGAAAAACTGTTTTTT. This codes for CASSGRQVNNEKLFF.

The chain recombines TRBV18 with TRBJ1-1; D might be TRBD1 (6 bases). V dropped 1 base and J dropped 0 bases, with 12 bases sitting between them. Germline V gene data show CDR1 as KGHSH and CDR2 as LQKENI. CDR3 length: 16 amino acids. Written as DNA, the CDR3 is TGTGCCAGCTCACCACGCGGACAGAACATGAACACTGAAGCTTTCTTT. Protein sequence: CASSPRGQNMNTEAFF. Using reference TRBV18 and TRBJ1-1 for the parts outside the CDR3, the full variable domain is NAGVMQNPRHLVRRRGQEARLRCSPMKGHSHVYWYRQLPEEGLKFMVYLQKENIIDESGMPKERFSAEFPKEGPSILRIQQVVRGDSAAYFCASSPRGQNMNTEAFFGQGTRLTVV.